These T cell receptor beta chains were read from a single sample in a study of PD-1 blockade in classical Hodgkin lymphoma. Profiling relied on immunoSEQ multiplex PCR, and the TCRdb table lists in-frame clones only, not all of them. Found here are fewer than 65,000 clones, 90% of them singletons; the top ten hold around 9.7%. This sample comprised peripheral blood mononuclear cells (PBMCs), obtained at baseline. Every receptor here comes from a human donor with classical Hodgkin lymphoma. The CDR3 runs from the conserved cysteine through the conserved F or W. A D gene is named only where the DNA matches it firmly. Not every row has a clone size; where given, it reads once, few, many or a size class.

J | V | size | D | CDR3 | DNA
TRBJ1-5 | TRBV6-1 | . | . | CASSEVKYSNQPQHF | TGTGCCAGCAGTGAAGTGAAATATAGCAATCAGCCCCAGCATTTT
TRBJ2-3 | TRBV28 | . | TRBD2 | CASSLRTSGTDTQYF | TGTGCCAGCAGTTTGAGGACTAGCGGAACAGATACGCAGTATTTT
TRBJ1-1 | TRBV5-1 | once | TRBD1 | CASSLQGARDTEAFF | TGCGCCAGCAGCTTGCAGGGGGCGCGAGACACTGAAGCTTTCTTT
TRBJ1-2 | TRBV10-3 | . | TRBD1 | CAISQRQGGNYGYTF | TGTGCCATCAGTCAGAGGCAGGGGGGTAACTATGGCTACACCTTC
TRBJ2-7 | TRBV27 | . | . | CASSFEGGYEQYF | TGTGCCAGCAGTTTTGAGGGCGGCTACGAGCAGTACTTC
TRBJ2-4 | TRBV28 | . | . | CASSLGQGMDIQYF | TGTGCCAGCAGTTTAGGCCAGGGGATGGACATTCAGTACTTC
TRBJ2-1 | TRBV18 | . | TRBD1 | CASSPGQGSSEQFF | TGTGCCAGCTCACCTGGACAGGGAAGTAGTGAGCAGTTCTTC
TRBJ2-7 | TRBV5-1 | . | . | CASSLLHMDYEQYF | TGCGCCAGCAGCTTGCTCCACATGGACTACGAGCAGTACTTC
TRBJ2-4 | TRBV18 | . | TRBD2 | CASSPVGLGDIQYF | TGTGCCAGCTCACCAGTGGGACTAGGAGACATTCAGTACTTC
TRBJ2-7 | TRBV7-8 | . | TRBD2 | CASSHHPIAGVSVYEQYF | TGTGCCAGCAGCCACCATCCCATAGCGGGAGTGAGTGTCTACGAGCAGTACTTC
TRBJ1-1 | TRBV4-2 | . | . | CASSQVNAGWTEAFF | TGTGCCAGCAGCCAAGTCAACGCAGGGTGGACTGAAGCTTTCTTT
TRBJ2-7 | TRBV11-2 | . | TRBD1 | CASSFEQGMAYEQYF | TGTGCCAGCAGCTTTGAACAGGGGATGGCCTACGAGCAGTACTTC
TRBJ2-7 | TRBV28 | . | . | CASSLRHSYEQYF | TGTGCCAGCAGTTTAAGGCATTCCTACGAGCAGTACTTC
TRBJ1-2 | TRBV28 | . | . | CASSFGRGGYTF | TGTGCCAGCAGTTTCGGTAGGGGGGGCTACACCTTC
TRBJ2-3 | TRBV2 | . | TRBD2 | CASSEPLADHTDTQYF | TGTGCCAGCAGTGAACCACTAGCGGATCACACAGATACGCAGTATTTT
TRBJ2-1 | TRBV19 | . | TRBD2 | CASSTGGAYNEQFF | TGTGCCAGTAGTACCGGGGGGGCCTACAATGAGCAGTTCTTC
TRBJ1-4 | TRBV5-1 | . | . | CASSLGGTNEKLFF | TGCGCCAGCAGCTTAGGGGGGACTAATGAAAAACTGTTTTTT
TRBJ1-4 | TRBV20-1 | . | . | CSAEDQEKLFF | TGCAGTGCAGAGGACCAGGAAAAACTGTTTTTT
TRBJ1-6 | TRBV28 | . | . | CASRIQSSYNSPLHF | TGTGCCAGCAGAATACAGAGCTCCTATAATTCACCCCTCCACTTT
TRBJ2-7 | TRBV5-5 | . | TRBD1 | CASSLNRTGGNEQYF | TGTGCCAGCAGCTTGAACCGGACAGGGGGAAACGAGCAGTACTTC
TRBJ2-7 | TRBV7-2 | . | . | CASSKTGREQYF | TGTGCCAGCAGCAAGACAGGCCGCGAGCAGTACTTC
TRBJ2-1 | TRBV10-2 | . | TRBD1 | CASSWGTGAYNEQFF | TGCGCCAGCAGCTGGGGAACAGGGGCATACAATGAGCAGTTCTTC
TRBJ2-2 | TRBV28 | once | . | CASSLDPTGELFF | TGTGCCAGCAGTTTAGATCCCACCGGGGAGCTGTTTTTT
TRBJ2-5 | TRBV4-1 | . | . | CASSQVVRDQETQYF | TGCGCCAGCAGCCAAGTCGTTAGGGACCAAGAGACCCAGTACTTC
TRBJ1-2 | TRBV28 | . | TRBD1 | CASSLPGGASYGYTF | TGTGCCAGCAGTCTGCCAGGGGGCGCTTCCTATGGCTACACCTTC
TRBJ1-1 | TRBV19 | . | TRBD1 | CASSYDRATEAFF | TGTGCCAGTAGTTACGACAGGGCCACTGAAGCTTTCTTT
TRBJ2-2 | TRBV10-3 | . | TRBD1 | CAISESGQVYTGELFF | TGTGCCATCAGTGAGTCGGGACAGGTGTACACCGGGGAGCTGTTTTTT
TRBJ1-2 | TRBV5-4 | . | . | CASSSGGANYGYTF | TGTGCCAGCAGCTCCGGAGGGGCTAACTATGGCTACACCTTC
TRBJ2-5 | TRBV19 | . | . | CASSAGYQETQYF | TGTGCCAGTTCAGCCGGGTATCAAGAGACCCAGTACTTC
TRBJ2-1 | TRBV5-1 | . | . | CASSAGVGLGNEQFF | TGCGCCAGCAGTGCTGGGGTAGGACTCGGGAATGAGCAGTTCTTC
TRBJ1-1 | TRBV6-1 | . | . | CASSETVNTEAFF | TGTGCCAGCAGTGAAACGGTGAACACTGAAGCTTTCTTT
TRBJ1-4 | TRBV28 | . | . | CASSLGKGRGDEKLFF | TGTGCCAGCAGTTTGGGTAAAGGGAGGGGGGATGAAAAACTGTTTTTT
TRBJ1-3 | TRBV7-9 | . | . | CASNPVGVGNTIYF | TGTGCCAGTAACCCTGTGGGCGTGGGAAACACCATATATTTT
TRBJ1-1 | TRBV6-1 | . | . | CASLIMNTEAFF | TGTGCCAGCCTTATTATGAACACTGAAGCTTTCTTT
TRBJ2-7 | TRBV6-5 | . | TRBD1 | CASSSSRTGSHYEQYF | TGTGCCAGCAGTTCCAGCCGGACAGGTTCACATTACGAGCAGTACTTC
TRBJ2-2 | TRBV7-2 | few | TRBD2 | CASSLAPGGTGELFF | TGTGCCAGCAGCTTAGCGCCGGGGGGCACCGGGGAGCTGTTTTTT